These 28 T cell receptor beta chains were sequenced from one sample in a study of shared clonotypes between healthy human individuals. The method was immunoSEQ multiplex PCR; TCRdb's version includes in-frame clones alone and lacks a portion of them. The table has some 1 million clones, around 75% seen once. The material sequenced was memory CD4+ T cells sorted from blood. Subset noted: CD45RA-negative fraction. The receptors here all came from a young man in good health.

The rearrangement joins TRBV28 to TRBJ2-7; D could derive from TRBD1 or TRBD2 (5 bases each). Trimming shortened V by 8 bases and J by 2 bases, and 19 bases separated the two germline ends. The germline CDR1 and CDR2 sequences are MDHEN and SYDVKM. This CDR3 has 15 amino acids. Here the CDR3 reads CASLELGTSTYEQYF. Written as DNA, the CDR3 is TGTGCCAGCCTCGAATTGGGGACGTCAACCTACGAGCAGTACTTC. The whole variable domain, remainder taken from reference TRBV28 and TRBJ2-7, is DVKVTQSSRYLVKRTGEKVFLECVQDMDHENMFWYRQDPGLGLRLIYFSYDVKMKEKGDIPEGYSVSREKKERFSLILESASTNQTSMYLCASLELGTSTYEQYFGPGTRLTVT.

The chain carries TRBV7-2 and TRBJ2-5; unclear D gene. The CDR3 is made up of 12 amino acids. Trimming took 5 bases from V and 5 from J, leaving 9 bases between them. Germline-derived CDR1 and CDR2 are SGHTA and FQGNSA. DNA of the CDR3: TGTGCCAGCAGCCGCCCTTGGGAGACCCAGTACTTC. It encodes CASSRPWETQYF.

The rearrangement links TRBV2 to TRBJ2-5; D is uncertain. The V end lost 7 bases, the J end lost 5 bases, and 11 bases lay between the germline ends. Germline assignment: CDR1 SNHLY and CDR2 FYNNEI. The CDR3 spans 12 residues. The CDR3 sequence: CASTRPAETQYF. In DNA, the CDR3 is TGTGCCAGCACTCGCCCGGCGGAGACCCAGTACTTC.

The chain uses TRBV7-2 and TRBJ2-1; unclear D gene. CDR3 length: 13 amino acids. Trimming left V 5 bases short and J 9 bases short, with 14 bases between. Germline CDR1 reads SGHTA; CDR2 reads FQGNSA. In DNA, the CDR3 is TGTGCCAGCAGCCCGGGCCCGCGGCGTGAGCAGTTCTTC. Encoded protein: CASSPGPRREQFF.

The chain has TRBV9 and TRBJ2-3; no firm D call. Trimming shortened V by 0 bases and J by 7 bases, and 3 bases separated the two germline ends. This CDR3 region has 11 residues. Germline-derived CDR1 and CDR2 are SGDLS and YYNGEE. The chain's CDR3 is CASSVENTQYF. DNA of the CDR3: TGTGCCAGCAGCGTAGAAAATACGCAGTATTTT.

This clone was recorded once. The rearrangement uses TRBV15 and TRBJ1-5; unclear D gene. Germline-derived CDR1 and CDR2 are LNHNV and YYDKDF (reference sequence). V dropped 4 bases and J dropped 6 bases, with 10 bases sitting between them. There are 13 residues in the CDR3. The CDR3 DNA follows: TGTGCCACCAGCACTGGGGAGGGTCAGCCCCAGCATTTT. As protein: CATSTGEGQPQHF.

This clone was observed a handful of times. The V gene is TRBV5-4, the J gene TRBJ1-2; D is undetermined. The germline V gene has CDR1 SGHNT and CDR2 YYREEE (reference sequence). The CDR3 runs 14 residues. The V end was cut by 3 bases, the J end by 2 bases, with 11 bases between. The CDR3 spells CASSSAGINYGYTF. For the CDR3, the DNA is TGTGCCAGCAGCTCGGCGGGAATCAACTATGGCTACACCTTC.

A few counts support this clone. The identical CDR3 is also encoded by other nucleotide sequences in the sample. V usage is TRBV5-6 and J usage is TRBJ2-2; 9 bases are shared with TRBD1. The CDR3 runs to 15 residues. Germline trimming cut 0 bases from V and 5 bases from J; bases unmatched to any gene: 2. The germline gives CDR1 SGHDT, CDR2 YYEEEE. The CDR3 loop reads CASSLDRGRTGELFF. CDR3 bases: TGTGCCAGCAGCTTGGACAGGGGGCGGACCGGGGAGCTGTTTTTT. The variable domain in full, with the rest retrieved from reference TRBV5-6 and TRBJ2-2, is DAGVTQSPTHLIKTRGQQVTLRCSPKSGHDTVSWYQQALGQGPQFIFQYYEEEERQRGNFPDRFSGHQFPNYSSELNVNALLLGDSALYLCASSLDRGRTGELFFGEGSRLTVL.

The chain joins TRBV6-5 to TRBJ1-6; a possible D gene is TRBD1 (5 bases). Germline-derived CDR1 and CDR2 are MNHEY and SVGAGI. CDR3 length: 14 residues. V shed 5 bases and J shed 6 bases, with 11 bases lying between them. The CDR3 DNA sequence: TGTGCCAGCAGTCAGGGTCCCGCTAATTCACCCCTCCACTTT. Translation: CASSQGPANSPLHF.

The chain couples TRBV30 to TRBJ2-4; no reliable D call. The V end was cut by 3 bases, the J end by 5 bases, with 8 bases between. The germline CDR1 and CDR2 sequences are GTSNPN and SVGIG (reference sequence). The length of the CDR3 is 12 residues. The CDR3 loop reads CAWSSSENIQYF. The CDR3 nucleotides read TGTGCCTGGAGCTCATCGGAAAACATTCAGTACTTC.

The chain combines TRBV7-8 with TRBJ1-1; D is unresolved. Germline V gives CDR1 SGHVS, CDR2 FQNEAQ. The CDR3 runs 19 residues. The ends were cut back, 0 bases at V and 0 bases at J, with 20 bases in the middle. DNA for the CDR3: TGTGCCAGCAGCTTAGCGGCGCTTTTGAGGCAGAACTTGAACACTGAAGCTTTCTTT. Amino acid sequence: CASSLAALLRQNLNTEAFF.

This clone was seen repeatedly, ten times or more. The CDR3 loop is CASSESMVVEQYF. Written as DNA, the CDR3 is TGCGCCAGCAGTGAGTCGATGGTCGTTGAGCAGTACTTC. V is TRBV10-1 and J is TRBJ2-7; D is unclear. This CDR3 spans 13 amino acids. Germline V gene sequence: CDR1 WNHNN, CDR2 SYGVQD (reference sequence). The V end was cut by 0 bases, the J end by 7 bases, with 10 bases between.

There are a few counts of this clone. This chain links TRBV6-1 with TRBJ1-2; no clear D gene. Germline values: CDR1 MNHNS, CDR2 SASEGT. V lost 4 bases to trimming and J lost 4 bases, with 13 bases between them. The CDR3 has 14 residues. The CDR3 reads CASSVEVLGYGYTF. DNA of the CDR3: TGTGCCAGCAGTGTCGAAGTTCTGGGCTATGGCTACACCTTC.

This rearrangement joins TRBV9 to TRBJ2-7; 9 bases are a match to TRBD2. Trimming at V came to 4 bases and at J to 2 bases, leaving 13 bases not matched to a gene. The CDR3 runs 17 residues. Germline V gives CDR1 SGDLS, CDR2 YYNGEE. The CDR3 loop reads CASSPGLALSGPYEQYF. In DNA, the CDR3 is TGTGCCAGCAGCCCCGGACTAGCGCTGTCCGGGCCCTACGAGCAGTACTTC.

This chain uses TRBV7-9 with TRBJ2-5; a weak D match, TRBD2 (5 bases). The CDR3 covers 13 residues. Germline V CDR1 and CDR2: SEHNR, FQNEAQ (reference sequence). Trimming took 6 bases from V and 2 from J, leaving 10 bases between them. The CDR3: CASRPDLQETQYF. The DNA for the CDR3 is TGTGCCAGCAGACCGGACTTACAAGAGACCCAGTACTTC.

DNA of the CDR3: TGTGCCAGCTCTCCTAGCTTACAGGGGCAACTGTTTTTT. Translated: CASSPSLQGQLFF. The chain employs TRBV18 and TRBJ1-4; 7 bases are a match to TRBD1. This CDR3 is 13 amino acids long. J was trimmed by 12 bases and V by 6 bases; bases with no gene match: 10. Germline CDR1 and CDR2: KGHSH and LQKENI.

This CDR3 is CASSIPVRTPNQPQHF. CDR3 coding DNA: TGTGCCAGTAGTATACCCGTACGGACCCCCAATCAGCCCCAGCATTTT. The genes are TRBV19 and TRBJ1-5; D is uncertain. This CDR3 is built from 16 residues. Germline V CDR1 and CDR2: LNHDA, SQIVND (reference sequence). Trimming cost V 2 bases and J 3 bases, with 14 bases left between them.

This clone was seen a few times. The chain is built from TRBV5-1 and TRBJ1-1; D remains unclear. The germline gives CDR1 SGHRS, CDR2 YFSETQ. Trimming took 0 bases from V and 0 from J, leaving 9 bases between them. The CDR3 has 15 amino acids. The CDR3, as DNA: TGCGCCAGCAGCTTGGGACGGATTGTGAACACTGAAGCTTTCTTT. This sequence encodes CASSLGRIVNTEAFF.

This clone was detected a few times. V is TRBV5-1 and J is TRBJ1-6; the D gene is possibly TRBD1 (6 bases). V was trimmed by 2 bases and J by 6 bases, leaving 12 bases between them. CDR3 length: 15 residues. Per germline, CDR1 SGHRS and CDR2 YFSETQ. The chain's CDR3 is CASSLQGMGNSPLHF. The CDR3 bases are TGCGCCAGCAGCTTACAGGGTATGGGTAATTCACCCCTCCACTTT. Based on the CDR3 plus reference TRBV5-1 and TRBJ1-6, the full variable domain is KAGVTQTPRYLIKTRGQQVTLSCSPISGHRSVSWYQQTPGQGLQFLFEYFSETQRNKGNFPGRFSGRQFSNSRSEMNVSTLELGDSALYLCASSLQGMGNSPLHFGNGTRLTVT.

In this sample, this clone turned up once. The J gene is TRBJ2-5, the V gene TRBV5-6; D unclear. The CDR3 loop spans 14 amino acids. The ends were cut back, 4 bases at V and 0 bases at J, with 10 bases in the middle. Per germline, CDR1 SGHDT and CDR2 YYEEEE. The CDR3 spells CASSRALYQETQYF. CDR3 nucleotide sequence: TGTGCCAGCAGCCGGGCCTTGTACCAAGAGACCCAGTACTTC.

The V and J genes are TRBV5-1 and TRBJ2-7; possible D gene TRBD1, 5 bases. The CDR3 loop spans 14 amino acids. The V gene lost 2 bases and the J gene lost 5 bases, with 14 bases spanning the gap. Germline V lookup: CDR1 SGHRS, CDR2 YFSETQ. The DNA for the CDR3 is TGCGCCAGCAGCTTTGGCAGGGAAACCGACGAGCAGTACTTC. It specifies CASSFGRETDEQYF.

Comments on this clone: This is likely an artifact of a read error, given a far larger clone one base away. The rearrangement uses TRBV4-1 and TRBJ1-2; 9 bases fit TRBD1. This CDR3 has 14 amino acids. Germline V gene data show CDR1 as MGHRA and CDR2 as YSYEKL. Written as DNA, the CDR3 is TGCGCCAGCAGCCAGGGACAGGGTACCTTTGGCCACACCTTC. Protein: CASSQGQGTFGHTF.

This sequence joins TRBV9 and TRBJ1-5; TRBD1 matches 12 bases. The CDR3 sequence is 19 residues long. J lost 0 bases, V lost 7 bases, and 14 bases had no gene match. From germline, CDR1 is SGDLS and CDR2 YYNGEE. CDR3 amino acids: CASLCCGTGGLYSNQPQHF. The CDR3 DNA is TGTGCCAGCTTATGTTGCGGGACAGGGGGCCTCTATAGCAATCAGCCCCAGCATTTT.

This clone has only a few counts. One junction end disagrees with the germline gene, perhaps due to a read error. The chain combines TRBV7-7 with TRBJ2-1; 10 bases are a match to TRBD2. The CDR3 contains 15 residues. From germline, CDR1 is SSHAT and CDR2 FNYEAQ (reference sequence). The DNA of the CDR3 is TGTGCTAGCAGCATTAGCGGGGGGCCGGTGAATGAGCAGTTCTTC. Residues: CASSISGGPVNEQFF.

This chain joins TRBV5-1 and TRBJ2-5; the match to TRBD2 covers 11 bases. Germline CDR1 and CDR2: SGHRS and YFSETQ. This CDR3 has 16 residues. The J segment lost 5 bases and the V segment lost 0 bases, leaving 6 bases of the junction unmatched. The CDR3 loop reads CASSLVASGRSETQYF. The CDR3 region has the DNA TGCGCCAGCAGCTTGGTGGCTAGCGGGAGGAGTGAGACCCAGTACTTC.

In the case of this clone: Other DNA sequences in the same sample also yield this CDR3. The chain carries TRBV7-2 and TRBJ2-5, with 10 bases that match TRBD1. The CDR3 spans 14 residues. CDR1 is SGHTA, CDR2 FQGNSA, per germline. The ends lost 5 bases at V and 1 base at J; junction bases unmatched: 1. The CDR3 nucleotides are TGTGCCAGCAGCCGGGACAGGGGCCAAGAGACCCAGTACTTC. Amino acid sequence: CASSRDRGQETQYF.

This clone was counted between two and nine times. This chain joins TRBV25-1 and TRBJ2-5; 10 nucleotides match TRBD1. Germline assignment: CDR1 MGHDK and CDR2 SYGVNS. The CDR3 totals 15 residues. V shed 7 bases, J shed 5 bases, and the junction held 10 bases outside the gene matches. CDR3 sequence reads: CASIPAGTGDETQYF. DNA for the CDR3: TGTGCCAGCATCCCCGCCGGGACAGGGGACGAGACCCAGTACTTC.

V gene TRBV5-6 combines with J gene TRBJ2-5, with 8 bases matching TRBD1. The germline V gene has CDR1 SGHDT and CDR2 YYEEEE. The CDR3 runs to 15 residues. After removal of 4 bases from V and 1 base from J, the junction contained 6 bases not matched to a gene. The chain's CDR3 is CASSPRTGGQETQYF. The CDR3 DNA reads as TGTGCCAGCAGCCCGAGAACAGGGGGCCAAGAGACCCAGTACTTC.